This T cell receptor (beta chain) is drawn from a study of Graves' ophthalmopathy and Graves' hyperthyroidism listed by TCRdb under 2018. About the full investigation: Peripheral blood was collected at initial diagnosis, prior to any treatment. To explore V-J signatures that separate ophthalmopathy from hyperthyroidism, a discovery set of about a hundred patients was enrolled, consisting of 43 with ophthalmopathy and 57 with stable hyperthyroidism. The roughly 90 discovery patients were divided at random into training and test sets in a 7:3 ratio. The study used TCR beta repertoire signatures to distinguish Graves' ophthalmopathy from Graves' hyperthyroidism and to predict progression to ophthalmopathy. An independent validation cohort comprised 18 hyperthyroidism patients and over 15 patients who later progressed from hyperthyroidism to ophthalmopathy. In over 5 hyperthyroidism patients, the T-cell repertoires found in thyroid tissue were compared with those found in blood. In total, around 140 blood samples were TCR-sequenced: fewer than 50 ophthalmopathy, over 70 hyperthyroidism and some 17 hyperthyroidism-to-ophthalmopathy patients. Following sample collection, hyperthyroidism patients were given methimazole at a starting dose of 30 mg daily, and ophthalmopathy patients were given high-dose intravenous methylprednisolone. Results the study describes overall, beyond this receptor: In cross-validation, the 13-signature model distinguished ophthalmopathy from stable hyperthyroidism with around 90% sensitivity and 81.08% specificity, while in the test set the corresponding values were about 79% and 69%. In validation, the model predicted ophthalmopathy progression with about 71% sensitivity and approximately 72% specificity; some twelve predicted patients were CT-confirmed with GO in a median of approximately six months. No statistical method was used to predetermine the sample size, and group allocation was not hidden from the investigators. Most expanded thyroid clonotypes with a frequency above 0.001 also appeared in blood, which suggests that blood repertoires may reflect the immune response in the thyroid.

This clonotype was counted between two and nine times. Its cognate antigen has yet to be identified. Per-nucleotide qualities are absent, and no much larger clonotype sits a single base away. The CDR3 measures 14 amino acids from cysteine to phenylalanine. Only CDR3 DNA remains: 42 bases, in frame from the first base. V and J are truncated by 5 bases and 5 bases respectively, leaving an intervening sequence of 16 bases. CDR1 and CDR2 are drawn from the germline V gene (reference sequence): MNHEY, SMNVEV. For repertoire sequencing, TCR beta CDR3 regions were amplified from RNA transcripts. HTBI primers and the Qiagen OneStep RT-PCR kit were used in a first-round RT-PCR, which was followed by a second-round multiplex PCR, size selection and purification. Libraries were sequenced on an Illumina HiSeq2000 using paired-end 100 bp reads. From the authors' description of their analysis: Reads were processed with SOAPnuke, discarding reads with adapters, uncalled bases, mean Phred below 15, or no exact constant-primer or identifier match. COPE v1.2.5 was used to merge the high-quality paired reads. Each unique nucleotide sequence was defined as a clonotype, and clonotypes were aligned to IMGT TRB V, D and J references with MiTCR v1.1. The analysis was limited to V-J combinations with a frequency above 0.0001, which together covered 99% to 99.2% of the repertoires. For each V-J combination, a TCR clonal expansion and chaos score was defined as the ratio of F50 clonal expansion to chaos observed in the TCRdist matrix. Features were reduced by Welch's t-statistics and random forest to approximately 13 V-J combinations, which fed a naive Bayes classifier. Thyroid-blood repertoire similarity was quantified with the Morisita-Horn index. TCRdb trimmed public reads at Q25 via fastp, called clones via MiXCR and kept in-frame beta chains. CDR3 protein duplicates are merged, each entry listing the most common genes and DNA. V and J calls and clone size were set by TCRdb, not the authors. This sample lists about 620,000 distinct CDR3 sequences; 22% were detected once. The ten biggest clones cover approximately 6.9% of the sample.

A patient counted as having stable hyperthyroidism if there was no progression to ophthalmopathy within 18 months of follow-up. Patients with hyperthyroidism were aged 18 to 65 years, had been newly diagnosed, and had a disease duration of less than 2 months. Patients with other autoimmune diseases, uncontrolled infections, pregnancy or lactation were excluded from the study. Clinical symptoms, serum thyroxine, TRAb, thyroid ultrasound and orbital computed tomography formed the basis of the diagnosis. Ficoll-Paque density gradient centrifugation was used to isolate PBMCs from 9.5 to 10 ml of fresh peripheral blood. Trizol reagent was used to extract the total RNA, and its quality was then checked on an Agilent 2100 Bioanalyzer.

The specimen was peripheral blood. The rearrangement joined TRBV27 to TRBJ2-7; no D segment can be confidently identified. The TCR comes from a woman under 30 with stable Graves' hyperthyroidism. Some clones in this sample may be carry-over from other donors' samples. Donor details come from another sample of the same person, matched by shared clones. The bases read TGTGCCAGCAGTCGTCCGGATTTGTGGGACGAGCAGTACTTC. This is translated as CASSRPDLWDEQYF.